Included here is one T cell receptor beta chain sequence, with context. The antigen remains unidentified. The repertoire was sequenced with immunoSEQ multiplex PCR; TCRdb's copy has only in-frame clones and lacks some. The top ten hold less than 0.45% of the sample, which has tens of thousands of clones, over 75% seen once. The entry originates in a study of graft-versus-host responses after intestinal transplantation. Across the study: All recipients got anti-thymocyte globulin induction, then tacrolimus and steroids for approximately 3 years. Findings and caveats of the study: The highest levels of circulating GvH clones went along with early declines in HvG clones after transplant. When patients had graft-donor T cell macrochimerism, their allografts held high graft-versus-host to host-versus-graft clonal ratios. Detection of GvH clones occurred in recipient marrow, and some had their first appearance in ileum or blood.

The sample consisted of unstimulated CD4+ T cells sorted from spleen or lymph node cells, taken before transplant. The sequence was obtained from a human donor who was the organ donor for an intestinal transplant.

The CDR3 loop is CASSYWSHSEAFF. CDR3 bases: TGTGCCAGCAGTTACTGGAGCCACTCTGAAGCTTTCTTT. The rearrangement joins TRBV6-5 to TRBJ1-1; D unclear. Looked up from germline, CDR1 is MNHEY and CDR2 is SVGAGI. The CDR3 is 13 amino acids. With 1 base removed from V and 6 bases from J, the gap between germline ends came to 9 bases.